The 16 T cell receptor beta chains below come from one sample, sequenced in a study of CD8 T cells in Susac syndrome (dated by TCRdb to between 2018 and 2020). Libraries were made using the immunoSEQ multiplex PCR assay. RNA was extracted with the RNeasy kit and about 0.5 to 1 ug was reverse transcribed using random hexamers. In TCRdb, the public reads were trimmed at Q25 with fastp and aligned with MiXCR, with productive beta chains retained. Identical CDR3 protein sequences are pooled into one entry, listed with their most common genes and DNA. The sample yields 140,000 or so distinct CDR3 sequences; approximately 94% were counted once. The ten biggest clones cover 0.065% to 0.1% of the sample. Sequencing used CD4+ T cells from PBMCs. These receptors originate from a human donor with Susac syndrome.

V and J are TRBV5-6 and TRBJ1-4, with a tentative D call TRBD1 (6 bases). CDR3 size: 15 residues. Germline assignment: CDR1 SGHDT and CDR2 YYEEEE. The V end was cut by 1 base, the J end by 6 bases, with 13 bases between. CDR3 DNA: TGTGCCAGCAGCTTGATAGGGGGTTTTGATGAAAAACTGTTTTTT. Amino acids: CASSLIGGFDEKLFF.

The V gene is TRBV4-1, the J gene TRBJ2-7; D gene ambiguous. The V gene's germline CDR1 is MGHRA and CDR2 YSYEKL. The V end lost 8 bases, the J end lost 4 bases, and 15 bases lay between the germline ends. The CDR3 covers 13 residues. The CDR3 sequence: CASRKGSGYEQYF. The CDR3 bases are TGCGCCAGCCGGAAGGGAAGTGGGTACGAGCAGTACTTC.

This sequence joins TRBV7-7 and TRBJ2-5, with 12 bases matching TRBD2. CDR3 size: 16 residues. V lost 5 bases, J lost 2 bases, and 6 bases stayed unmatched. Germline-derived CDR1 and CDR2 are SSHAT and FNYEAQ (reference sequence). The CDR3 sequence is CASSLGLAGPQETQYF. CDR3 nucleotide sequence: TGTGCCAGCAGCCTAGGACTAGCGGGGCCTCAAGAGACCCAGTACTTC. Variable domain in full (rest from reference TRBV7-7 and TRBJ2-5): GAGVSQSPRYKVTKRGQDVTLRCDPISSHATLYWYQQALGQGPEFLTYFNYEAQPDKSGLPSDRFSAERPEGSISTLTIQRTEQRDSAMYRCASSLGLAGPQETQYFGPGTRLLVL.

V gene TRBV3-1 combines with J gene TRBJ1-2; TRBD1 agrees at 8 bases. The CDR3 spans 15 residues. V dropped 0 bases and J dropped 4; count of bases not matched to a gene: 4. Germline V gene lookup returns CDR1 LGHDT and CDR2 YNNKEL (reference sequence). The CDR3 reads CASSQEWQGAYGYTF. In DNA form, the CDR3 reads TGTGCCAGCAGCCAAGAATGGCAGGGGGCCTATGGCTACACCTTC.

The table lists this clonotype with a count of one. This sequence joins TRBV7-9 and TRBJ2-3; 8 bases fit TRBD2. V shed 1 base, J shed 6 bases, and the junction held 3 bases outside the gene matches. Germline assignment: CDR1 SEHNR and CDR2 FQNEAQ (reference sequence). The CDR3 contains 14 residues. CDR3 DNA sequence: TGTGCCAGCAGCTTAGAGCGGGGGCCGGATACGCAGTATTTT. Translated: CASSLERGPDTQYF.

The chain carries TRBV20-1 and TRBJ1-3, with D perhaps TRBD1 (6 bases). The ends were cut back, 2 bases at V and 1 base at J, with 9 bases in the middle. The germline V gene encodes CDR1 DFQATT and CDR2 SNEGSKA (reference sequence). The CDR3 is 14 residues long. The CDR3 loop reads CSARTGSSGNTIYF. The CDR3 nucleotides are TGCAGTGCTAGAACAGGGTCGTCTGGAAACACCATATATTTT.

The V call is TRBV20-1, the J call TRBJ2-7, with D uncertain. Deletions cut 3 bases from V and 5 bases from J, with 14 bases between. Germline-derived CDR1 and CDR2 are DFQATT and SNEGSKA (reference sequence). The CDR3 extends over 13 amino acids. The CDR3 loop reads CSARVDARDEQYF. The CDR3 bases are TGCAGTGCTAGGGTCGACGCACGTGACGAGCAGTACTTC.

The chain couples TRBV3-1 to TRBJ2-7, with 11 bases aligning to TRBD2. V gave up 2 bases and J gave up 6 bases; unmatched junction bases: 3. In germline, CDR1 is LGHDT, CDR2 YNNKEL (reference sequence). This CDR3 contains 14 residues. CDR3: CASSQLAGGTEQYF. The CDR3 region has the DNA TGTGCCAGCAGCCAATTAGCGGGGGGGACCGAGCAGTACTTC.

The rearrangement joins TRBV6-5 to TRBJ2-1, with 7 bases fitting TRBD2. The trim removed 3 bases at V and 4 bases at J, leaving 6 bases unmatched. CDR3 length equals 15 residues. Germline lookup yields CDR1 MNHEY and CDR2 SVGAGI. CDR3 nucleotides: TGTGCCAGCAGTTATGGGTGGGGGGGGTACAATGAGCAGTTCTTC. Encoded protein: CASSYGWGGYNEQFF.

Here the CDR3 reads CASSQRTGVSTDTQYF. The CDR3, as DNA: TGTGCCAGCAGCCAAAGGACAGGGGTCAGCACAGATACGCAGTATTTT. The chain is built from TRBV3-1 and TRBJ2-3, with 9 bases matching TRBD1. V shed 2 bases and J 0 bases; nucleotides not matched to a gene: 3. CDR1 and CDR2 from the germline V gene are LGHDT and YNNKEL (reference sequence). This CDR3 has 16 amino acids.

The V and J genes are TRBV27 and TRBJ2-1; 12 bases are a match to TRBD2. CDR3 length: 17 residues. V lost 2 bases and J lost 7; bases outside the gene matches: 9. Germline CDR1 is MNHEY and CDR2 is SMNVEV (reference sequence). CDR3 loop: CASSLLRGTSGLNEQFF. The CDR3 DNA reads TGTGCCAGCAGTTTACTCCGGGGGACTAGCGGGTTAAATGAGCAGTTCTTC.

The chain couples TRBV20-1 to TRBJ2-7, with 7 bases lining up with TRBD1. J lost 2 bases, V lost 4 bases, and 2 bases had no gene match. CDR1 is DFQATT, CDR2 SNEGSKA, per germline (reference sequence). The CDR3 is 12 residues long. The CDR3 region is CSATTGAYEQYF. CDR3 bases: TGCAGTGCTACCACAGGGGCCTACGAGCAGTACTTC.

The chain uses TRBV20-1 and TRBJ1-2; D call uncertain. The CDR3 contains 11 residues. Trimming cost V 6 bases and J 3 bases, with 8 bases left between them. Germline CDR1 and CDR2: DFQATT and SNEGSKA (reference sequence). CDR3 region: CSAGLDYGYTF. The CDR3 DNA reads TGCAGTGCCGGATTAGACTATGGCTACACCTTC.

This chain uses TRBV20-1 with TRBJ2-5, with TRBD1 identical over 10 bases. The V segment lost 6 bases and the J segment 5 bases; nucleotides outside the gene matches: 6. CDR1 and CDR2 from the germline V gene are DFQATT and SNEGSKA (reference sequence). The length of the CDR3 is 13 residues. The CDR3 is CSATGTGVETQYF. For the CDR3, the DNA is TGCAGTGCCACCGGGACAGGGGTGGAGACCCAGTACTTC.

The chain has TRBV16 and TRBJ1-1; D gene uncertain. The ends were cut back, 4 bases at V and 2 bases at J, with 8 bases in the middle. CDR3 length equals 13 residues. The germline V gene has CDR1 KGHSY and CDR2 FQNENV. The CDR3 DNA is TGTGCCAGCAGCCCCGACATTAACACTGAAGCTTTCTTT. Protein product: CASSPDINTEAFF.

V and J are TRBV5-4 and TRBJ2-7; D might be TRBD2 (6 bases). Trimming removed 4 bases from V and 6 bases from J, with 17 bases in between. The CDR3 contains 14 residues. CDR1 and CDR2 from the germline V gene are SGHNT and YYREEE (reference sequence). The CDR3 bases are TGTGCCAGCAGCCTCCTCCCTCTAGCGCCCGAGCAGTACTTC. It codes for CASSLLPLAPEQYF.